This is a list of T cell receptor beta chains from one sample in a study of blood T cell repertoires in COVID-19. The protocol was immunoSEQ multiplex PCR, while the TCRdb copy is restricted to in-frame clones and leaves out a portion. The sample includes 150,000 to 200,000 clones, approximately 80% of them seen just once. The sample consisted of PBMCs or T cells enriched from blood (not recorded which). The receptors here all came from a man aged 45-65 years who had recovered from COVID-19. Both conserved end residues are part of each CDR3. A D gene is named only where the DNA matches it firmly. Not all rows give a size; the values are once, few, many and, for expanded clones, a class.

clone_size	v_call	j_call	d_call	cdr3_nt	cdr3_aa
-	TRBV6-1	TRBJ1-5	-	TGTGCCAGCAGTGAAATGTGGATACAGGACCAGCCCCAGCATTTT	CASSEMWIQDQPQHF
-	TRBV10-3	TRBJ2-3	TRBD2	TGTGCCATCAGTCGGACTAGCGGCACAGATACGCAGTATTTT	CAISRTSGTDTQYF
-	TRBV7-9	TRBJ2-3	-	TGTGCCAGCAGCGTCTCGAGCACAGATACGCAGTATTTT	CASSVSSTDTQYF
once	TRBV29-1	TRBJ2-1	-	TGCAGCGTTGAAGATGCGGGGCGCTCCTACAATGAGCAGTTCTTC	CSVEDAGRSYNEQFF
-	TRBV15	TRBJ2-1	-	TGTGCCACCAGCAGTGGACTTACGCAGTTCTTC	CATSSGLTQFF
-	TRBV9	TRBJ1-2	-	TGTGCCAGCAGCGTTACAGGGACCGACTATGGCTACACCTTC	CASSVTGTDYGYTF
-	TRBV11-3	TRBJ1-1	-	TGTGCCAGCAGCCTACAGGAGAACACTGAAGCTTTCTTT	CASSLQENTEAFF
-	TRBV28	TRBJ2-5	-	TGTGCCAGTACAAGGGGGAGAGTTGGGGAAGAGACCCAGTACTTC	CASTRGRVGEETQYF
-	TRBV6-5	TRBJ2-3	TRBD1	TGTGCCAGCAGTTACGGACAGGGATTACTGGATACGCAGTATTTT	CASSYGQGLLDTQYF
-	TRBV10-2	TRBJ1-2	TRBD1	TGCGCCAGCAGTGAGCCGGGACAGGCCTATGGCTACACCTTC	CASSEPGQAYGYTF
few	TRBV9	TRBJ1-2	TRBD1	TGTGCCAGCAGCCAAACAGGGGGCGACTATGGCTACACCTTC	CASSQTGGDYGYTF
-	TRBV6-5	TRBJ1-2	-	TGTGCCAGTAAAGGCGCAGGACTTAACTATGGCTACACCTTC	CASKGAGLNYGYTF
-	TRBV3-1/TRBV3-2	TRBJ2-2	TRBD2	TGTGCCAGCAGCCATGCGGGAGAGACCGGGGAGCTGTTTTTT	CASSHAGETGELFF
few	TRBV3-1/TRBV3-2	TRBJ1-4	-	TGTGCCAGCAGCCAAGGCGGGCGGGGCTCCTTTAATGAAAAACTGTTTTTT	CASSQGGRGSFNEKLFF
few	TRBV24-1	TRBJ1-2	-	TGTGCCACCAGTGATCCACCATTGAGCTATGGCTACACCTTC	CATSDPPLSYGYTF
-	TRBV5-1	TRBJ2-7	TRBD1	TGCGCCAGCAGTTTACAGGGGTCCTCCTACGAGCAGTACTTC	CASSLQGSSYEQYF
-	TRBV28	TRBJ1-3	TRBD1	TGTGCCAGCAGTTTATTAGGGGGCTCAGGGTCGGGAGGAAACACCATATATTTT	CASSLLGGSGSGGNTIYF
few	TRBV24-1	TRBJ2-5	-	TGTGCCACCAGTGACCCAGGGGACCCGAGGCAAGAGACCCAGTACTTC	CATSDPGDPRQETQYF
-	TRBV19	TRBJ2-7	TRBD2	TGTGCCAGTAGTATAGCAGGACTAGCGGCAGCTACTAGATCGGGGGAGCAGTACTTC	CASSIAGLAAATRSGEQYF
-	TRBV6-5	TRBJ2-5	-	TGTGCCAGCACTATATCTAGGGGGGAGACCCAGTACTTC	CASTISRGETQYF
-	TRBV6-2/TRBV6-3	TRBJ2-1	-	TGTGCCAGCAGCCCTGTCGGGGGGAGGGGGGACAATGAGCAGTTCTTC	CASSPVGGRGDNEQFF
-	TRBV30	TRBJ1-2	-	TGTGCCTGGACCCCCGGTGGCTACACCTTC	CAWTPGGYTF
-	TRBV7-3	TRBJ2-5	TRBD2	TGTGCCAGCAGCCCAGCCTGGCGGGGGGGCGGGGAGACCCAGTACTTC	CASSPAWRGGGETQYF
-	TRBV3-1/TRBV3-2	TRBJ2-3	TRBD1	TGTGCCAGCAGCCATTCTACGACAGGGCCTAGCACAGATACGCAGTATTTT	CASSHSTTGPSTDTQYF
-	TRBV24-1	TRBJ2-1	TRBD2	TGTGCCACCCATGGGCCTAGCGGTAGTAATGAGCAGTTCTTC	CATHGPSGSNEQFF
-	TRBV28	TRBJ2-1	TRBD2	TGTGCCAGCAGCCCTAAGACTAGCGGGGTGGGTGAGCAGTTCTTC	CASSPKTSGVGEQFF
-	TRBV30	TRBJ2-5	-	TGTGCTGGGGGGGGGCTGGAGACCCAGTACTTC	CAGGGLETQYF
-	TRBV3-1/TRBV3-2	TRBJ2-2	-	TGTGCCAGCAACCAAATCGGGAATCCGAACACCGGGGAGCTGTTTTTT	CASNQIGNPNTGELFF
-	TRBV6-5	TRBJ2-7	TRBD2	TGTGCCAGCAGGGCTAGCGGGAGAGCCCACGAGCAGTACTTC	CASRASGRAHEQYF
-	TRBV7-9	TRBJ1-3	-	TGTGCCAGCAGCTCCCCATCTTGGCAATCAGAATTCACTGGAAACACCATATATTTT	CASSSPSWQSEFTGNTIYF
-	TRBV7-2	TRBJ2-7	TRBD1	TGTGCCAGCAGCTTATTACAGGGGGGCTACGAGCAGTACTTC	CASSLLQGGYEQYF
-	TRBV10-1	TRBJ2-2	TRBD2	TGCGCCAGCAGTGCCGCTAGCGGGAGCACCGGGGAGCTGTTTTTT	CASSAASGSTGELFF
-	TRBV6-5	TRBJ2-1	TRBD2	TGTGCCAGCAGTTACGATACTAGCGGGGGGCCTCATTTCCAGTTCTTC	CASSYDTSGGPHFQFF
few	TRBV7-2	TRBJ2-6	-	TGTGCCAGCAACCCTAGGGGGTTTTTGGGCTCTGGGGCCAACGTCCTGACTTTC	CASNPRGFLGSGANVLTF
-	TRBV3-1/TRBV3-2	TRBJ1-4	TRBD1	TGTGCCAGCAGCCAGGGCAGGGGGGATGAAAAACTGTTTTTT	CASSQGRGDEKLFF
-	TRBV7-9	TRBJ2-1	-	TGTGCCAGCAGCTTAGGCGGGCTCTCCTACAATGAGCAGTTCTTC	CASSLGGLSYNEQFF
-	TRBV14	TRBJ2-5	TRBD2	TGTGCCAGCAGCCTTGGACTAGCGGGAGCAGAGACCCAGTACTTC	CASSLGLAGAETQYF
-	TRBV28	TRBJ2-3	TRBD1	TGTGCCAGCAGTTTTGAGACAGGGTCGGAGGTTGGCACAGATACGCAGTATTTT	CASSFETGSEVGTDTQYF
-	TRBV5-1	TRBJ2-1	TRBD2	TGCGCCAGCAGCTTGGCGGTAGCGGGAGATGAGCAGTTCTTC	CASSLAVAGDEQFF
-	TRBV7-9	TRBJ2-1	TRBD2	TGTGCCAGCAGCCCCTGGGGAGCGGGAGGGTTTGGTGAGCAGTTCTTC	CASSPWGAGGFGEQFF
-	TRBV5-6	TRBJ1-6	-	TGTGCCAGCAGCTTTGGAGGGTCACCCCTCCACTTT	CASSFGGSPLHF
-	TRBV7-8	TRBJ2-3	TRBD2	TGTGCCAGCAGCCCGTGGACTAGCGGGAGGGAGGTAGATACGCAGTATTTT	CASSPWTSGREVDTQYF
-	TRBV2	TRBJ2-2	TRBD2	TGTGCCAGCAACCTAGCGGGAGTCACCGGGGAGCTGTTTTTT	CASNLAGVTGELFF
few	TRBV5-8	TRBJ1-5	-	TGTGCCAGCAGCTTGGTGGGGGGAGTAGGTAGCAATCAGCCCCAGCATTTT	CASSLVGGVGSNQPQHF
-	TRBV5-4	TRBJ2-1	-	TGTGCCAGCAGCTTGGAGGCAGGGCCCTACAATGAGCAGTTCTTC	CASSLEAGPYNEQFF
-	TRBV5-1	TRBJ1-1	TRBD1	TGCGCCAGCAGCTCGGGACAGATGAACACTGAAGCTTTCTTT	CASSSGQMNTEAFF
-	TRBV9	TRBJ1-3	TRBD1	TGTGCCAGCAGCGTAGCCCAAGACAGGGGCTTACGAAACACCATATATTTT	CASSVAQDRGLRNTIYF